This T cell receptor beta chain was recorded in a study of immune cell composition in non-small cell lung cancer. Germline loops: CDR1 KGHSH, CDR2 LQKENI. The V and J ends lost 4 bases and 3 bases, in that order; junction bases with no gene match: 1. This CDR3 spans 13 amino acids. Profiling relied on immunoSEQ multiplex PCR, and the TCRdb table lists in-frame clones only, not all of them. Of about 6,000 clones listed, 60% to 85% are singletons. Normal lung was taken at the farthest possible site, at least 3 cm from tumour. This TCR was recovered from a human donor with non-small cell lung cancer. The chain recombines TRBV18 with TRBJ1-2, with 8 bases that match TRBD1. The sequenced sample consisted of non-adjacent lung tissue. The CDR3 nucleotides are TGTGCCAGCTCACTGGGACAGGACTATGGCTACACCTTC. Translating gives CASSLGQDYGYTF. The full variable domain, completed using reference TRBV18 and TRBJ1-2, is NAGVMQNPRHLVRRRGQEARLRCSPMKGHSHVYWYRQLPEEGLKFMVYLQKENIIDESGMPKERFSAEFPKEGPSILRIQQVVRGDSAAYFCASSLGQDYGYTFGSGTRLTVV.